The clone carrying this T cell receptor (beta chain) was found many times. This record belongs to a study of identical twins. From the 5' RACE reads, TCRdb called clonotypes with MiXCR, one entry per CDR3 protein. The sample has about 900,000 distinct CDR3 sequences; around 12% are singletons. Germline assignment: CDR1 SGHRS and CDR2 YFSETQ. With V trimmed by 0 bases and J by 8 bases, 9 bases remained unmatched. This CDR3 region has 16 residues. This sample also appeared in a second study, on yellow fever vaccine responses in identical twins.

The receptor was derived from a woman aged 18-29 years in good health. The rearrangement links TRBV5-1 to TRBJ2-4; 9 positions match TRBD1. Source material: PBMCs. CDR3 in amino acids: CASSLGSRDRADIQYF. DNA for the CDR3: TGCGCCAGCAGCTTGGGCTCTAGGGACAGGGCGGACATTCAGTACTTC.